What follows is one T cell receptor beta chain and its context. Its antigen is still unknown. Using immunoSEQ multiplex PCR, the repertoire was profiled, and TCRdb retains in-frame clones only, with some absent. The table has over 25,000 clones, roughly 85% seen once; the top ten hold over 20%. This sample is drawn from a study of PD-1 blockade in classical Hodgkin lymphoma. Study results and limitations: TCR diversity at baseline was reported to be reduced in newly diagnosed patients relative to healthy donors. Baseline diversity in complete responders resembled that of newly diagnosed patients.

Each patient experienced a relapse that followed autologous stem cell transplantation, and brentuximab vedotin exposure varied. Progressive disease, partial response or complete response was each patient's best response. V lost 0 bases and J 5 bases, leaving 17 bases between the germline ends. The germline V gene has CDR1 LNHDA and CDR2 SQIVND (reference sequence). The CDR3 consists of 17 residues. This specimen consisted of peripheral blood mononuclear cells (PBMCs), obtained before the second cycle of nivolumab. The source of this sequence is a human donor with classical Hodgkin lymphoma. V gene TRBV19 combines with J gene TRBJ2-1; no definite D call. CDR3 region: CASSIDQDRRRHNEQFF. The CDR3 nucleotides are TGTGCCAGTAGTATAGATCAGGACCGCCGAAGACACAATGAGCAGTTCTTC. Full variable domain (remainder filled in from reference TRBV19 and TRBJ2-1): DGGITQSPKYLFRKEGQNVTLSCEQNLNHDAMYWYRQDPGQGLRLIYYSQIVNDFQKGDIAEGYSVSREKKESFPLTVTSAQKNPTAFYLCASSIDQDRRRHNEQFFGPGTRLTVL.